This passage covers 22 T cell receptor beta chains from one sample sequenced in a study of liver allograft versus peripheral blood T cells. Study details: Transplanted-liver T cell receptor repertoires were compared with recipients' peripheral blood repertoires.

MiXCR, applied by TCRdb to the reads, yields one record per CDR3 protein. The sample carries over 10,000 distinct CDR3 sequences, less than 20% recorded once. Source of these receptors: a human patient who had a liver transplant. Part of the T cell pool may stem from the graft donor.

This clonotype ranks as medium-sized. This chain uses TRBV6-5 with TRBJ1-2; 7 bases map to TRBD1. J was trimmed by 6 bases and V by 4 bases; bases with no gene match: 17. This CDR3 has 17 amino acids. Germline CDR1 is MNHEY and CDR2 is SVGAGI. CDR3 nucleotide sequence: TGTGCCAGCAGTTCCCGGACAGGTACCCAAGGGGTCGATGGCTACACCTTC. Translating it yields CASSSRTGTQGVDGYTF.

This clonotype appeared once. The chain carries TRBV12-5 and TRBJ2-1; D unclear. The CDR3 runs to 15 residues. V was shortened by 3 bases and J by 4 bases, with 13 bases between the two germline ends. From germline, CDR1 is LGHNT and CDR2 FRNRAP. Here the CDR3 reads CASGFPVEFYNEQFF. The CDR3 region has the DNA TGTGCTAGTGGTTTTCCCGTGGAGTTTTACAATGAGCAGTTCTTC.

This clonotype rates as medium-sized. The rearrangement joins TRBV6-5 to TRBJ2-7, with TRBD1 matching 8 bases. The germline CDR1 and CDR2 sequences are MNHEY and SVGAGI. The CDR3 contains 13 residues. The ends lost 5 bases at V and 7 bases at J; junction bases unmatched: 7. CDR3 in amino acids: CASSAQGAGEQYF. Written as DNA, the CDR3 is TGTGCCAGCAGTGCCCAGGGGGCCGGGGAGCAGTACTTC.

This chain uses TRBV5-4 with TRBJ2-4; 12 nucleotides match TRBD1. The CDR3 loop spans 16 amino acids. CDR1 is SGHNT, CDR2 YYREEE, per germline (reference sequence). The V and J ends lost 4 bases and 1 base, in that order; junction bases with no gene match: 3. CDR3 sequence reads: CASSPGQGAAKNIQYF. CDR3 nucleotide sequence: TGTGCCAGCAGCCCGGGACAGGGGGCCGCCAAAAACATTCAGTACTTC. Drawing the rest from reference TRBV5-4 and TRBJ2-4, the complete variable domain is ETGVTQSPTHLIKTRGQQVTLRCSSQSGHNTVSWYQQALGQGPQFIFQYYREEENGRGNFPPRFSGLQFPNYSSELNVNALELDDSALYLCASSPGQGAAKNIQYFGAGTRLSVL.

A few counts support this clonotype. The chain couples TRBV28 to TRBJ2-7, with TRBD2 identical over 8 bases. The CDR3 is 16 residues long. Trimming cost V 3 bases and J 3 bases; bases outside gene matches: 10. Germline CDR1 reads MDHEN; CDR2 reads SYDVKM. The CDR3: CASSLSSGYRGYEQYF. CDR3 bases: TGTGCCAGCAGTTTGTCTAGCGGGTACCGTGGCTACGAGCAGTACTTC.

The table lists this clonotype with many counts. The chain couples TRBV7-2 to TRBJ2-7, with 7 positions matching TRBD2. The CDR3 runs to 16 residues. Trimming cost V 7 bases and J 2 bases; bases outside gene matches: 14. Germline CDR1 reads SGHTA; CDR2 reads FQGNSA. As DNA, the CDR3 is TGTGCCAGCACGCTCGGGGGGAGCGCCATTCCCTACGAGCAGTACTTC. This sequence encodes CASTLGGSAIPYEQYF.

This clonotype rates as medium-sized (0.01 to 0.1%). The gene calls are TRBV28 and TRBJ1-2; D is ambiguous. The V gene lost 2 bases and the J gene lost 4 bases, with 11 bases spanning the gap. CDR3 length: 14 amino acids. CDR1 is MDHEN, CDR2 SYDVKM, per germline. CDR3 residues: CASSLDAAPYGYTF. The CDR3, as DNA: TGTGCCAGCAGTTTAGACGCAGCCCCCTATGGCTACACCTTC.

By share of the sample, this clonotype is medium-sized. This chain links TRBV24-1 with TRBJ2-1; D not resolved. Trimming cost V 5 bases and J 2 bases, with 9 bases left between them. The CDR3 is 14 residues long. Germline CDR1 is KGHDR and CDR2 is SFDVKD. Here the CDR3 DNA reads TGTGCCACCAGTGCTACTCCCCCCTACAATGAGCAGTTCTTC. As protein: CATSATPPYNEQFF.

This chain joins TRBV9 and TRBJ1-1; D uncertain. V shed 3 bases and J shed 4 bases, with 13 bases lying between them. The CDR3 consists of 14 residues. In germline, CDR1 is SGDLS, CDR2 YYNGEE. Here the CDR3 reads CASSGRESSTEAFF. In nucleotides, the CDR3 is TGTGCCAGCAGCGGTCGGGAGTCGAGCACTGAAGCTTTCTTT.

This clonotype was observed many times. CDR3 in DNA: TGCAGCGTTGCGCGGGCCTACGGAGAGCAGTACTTC. It encodes CSVARAYGEQYF. J is TRBJ2-7 and V is TRBV29-1, with D possibly being TRBD2 (5 bases). The CDR3 consists of 12 residues. Germline V CDR1 and CDR2: SQVTM, ANQGSEA. The ends were cut back, 4 bases at V and 7 bases at J, with 14 bases in the middle.

This clonotype occurred a few times. The J gene is TRBJ2-1, the V gene TRBV20-1; 12 nucleotides line up with TRBD2. J gave up 4 bases and V 5 bases, and 6 bases lay outside the gene matches. There are 15 residues in the CDR3. Germline lookup yields CDR1 DFQATT and CDR2 SNEGSKA (reference sequence). The CDR3: CSAPLAGGFYNEQFF. The CDR3 DNA follows: TGCAGTGCTCCTCTAGCGGGAGGGTTTTACAATGAGCAGTTCTTC.

The chain carries TRBV3-1 and TRBJ1-4, with a weak D call TRBD1 (5 bases). CDR3 length equals 13 residues. Trimming took 5 bases from V and 6 from J, leaving 10 bases between them. Looked up from germline, CDR1 is LGHDT and CDR2 is YNNKEL (reference sequence). The DNA for the CDR3 is TGTGCCAGCAGCTCCCGGACATATGAAAAACTGTTTTTT. Amino acids: CASSSRTYEKLFF.

The V gene is TRBV12-3 or TRBV12-4, the J gene TRBJ2-6; D gene uncertain. The CDR3 length is 17 residues. V gave up 5 bases and J gave up 0 bases, with 14 bases separating them. The CDR3 region is CASSMRTAFSGANVLTF. In nucleotides, the CDR3 is TGTGCCAGCAGTATGAGGACCGCCTTCTCTGGGGCCAACGTCCTGACTTTC.

By share, this clonotype ranks as medium-sized (0.01 to 0.1%). V and J are TRBV6-5 and TRBJ1-2; 7 nucleotides line up with TRBD1. Germline V gene lookup returns CDR1 MNHEY and CDR2 SVGAGI. The CDR3 length is 12 residues. Trimming cost V 5 bases and J 7 bases; bases outside gene matches: 4. CDR3 coding DNA: TGTGCCAGCAGTGACTGGGACAGTGGCTACACCTTC. This encodes CASSDWDSGYTF.

This clonotype has at least ten counts. This sequence joins TRBV7-2 and TRBJ1-5, with a weak D call TRBD1 (5 bases). This CDR3 region has 19 residues. Per germline, CDR1 SGHTA and CDR2 FQGNSA. Trimming removed 2 bases from V and 0 bases from J, with 20 bases in between. The CDR3 region is CASSLRRQGGGYSNQPQHF. In DNA form, the CDR3 reads TGTGCCAGCAGCTTAAGGCGGCAGGGAGGAGGATATAGCAATCAGCCCCAGCATTTT. The full variable domain, rest sourced from reference TRBV7-2 and TRBJ1-5, is GAGVSQSPSNKVTEKGKDVELRCDPISGHTALYWYRQSLGQGLEFLIYFQGNSAPDKSGLPSDRFSAERTGGSVSTLTIQRTQQEDSAVYLCASSLRRQGGGYSNQPQHFGDGTRLSIL.

The chain joins TRBV10-2 to TRBJ1-1, with 8 bases fitting TRBD1. This CDR3 is 14 amino acids long. V lost 6 bases, J lost 2 bases, and 5 bases stayed unmatched. The germline CDR1 and CDR2 sequences are WSHSY and SAAADI. For the CDR3, the DNA is TGCGCCAGCAGAGCCGGGACAGGTAACACTGAAGCTTTCTTT. Amino acids: CASRAGTGNTEAFF.

This clonotype rates as medium-sized. This sequence joins TRBV28 and TRBJ2-6; D is unresolved. Germline V gene data show CDR1 as MDHEN and CDR2 as SYDVKM. CDR3 length: 14 residues. The V end lost 8 bases, the J end lost 0 bases, and 8 bases lay between the germline ends. This chain's CDR3 is CASAGISGANVLTF. In nucleotides, the CDR3 is TGTGCCAGCGCTGGAATCTCTGGGGCCAACGTCCTGACTTTC.

The chain employs TRBV30 and TRBJ1-1, with 7 bases fitting TRBD1. The CDR3 has 16 residues. CDR1 and CDR2 (germline): GTSNPN, SVGIG (reference sequence). V shed 2 bases and J 0 bases; nucleotides not matched to a gene: 9. This CDR3 is CAWSRPGGRLNTEAFF. In DNA, the CDR3 is TGTGCCTGGAGTAGACCAGGGGGGAGGCTGAACACTGAAGCTTTCTTT.

This clonotype came up many times. V and J are TRBV19 and TRBJ1-5, with D unclear. The germline V gene has CDR1 LNHDA and CDR2 SQIVND (reference sequence). The V and J ends lost 1 base and 10 bases respectively, with 8 bases between them. This CDR3 contains 12 residues. The CDR3 DNA is TGTGCCAGTAGTATAGTTTTGGGACCCCAGCATTTT. Amino acid sequence: CASSIVLGPQHF.

By share, this clonotype ranks as medium-sized (0.01 to 0.1%). This sequence joins TRBV19 and TRBJ2-7; D is possibly TRBD2 (6 bases). The germline CDR1 and CDR2 sequences are LNHDA and SQIVND (reference sequence). V gave up 0 bases and J gave up 0 bases, with 12 bases separating them. CDR3 size: 16 residues. CDR3 residues: CASSIDGTLDSYEQYF. In DNA form, the CDR3 reads TGTGCCAGTAGTATAGACGGGACTCTAGACTCCTACGAGCAGTACTTC.

V usage is TRBV28 and J usage is TRBJ1-1, with 10 bases identical to TRBD1. Per the germline V gene, CDR1 is MDHEN and CDR2 is SYDVKM. V lost 1 base to trimming and J lost 10 bases; unmatched junction nucleotides: 9. The CDR3 consists of 15 residues. CDR3 sequence (DNA): TGTGCCAGCAGTTTATACGGAGTAGGACAGGGGGGAGCTTTCTTT. Translating gives CASSLYGVGQGGAFF.

This clonotype turned up a few times. Written as DNA, the CDR3 is TGTGCCAGCAGCGTAGGGGGGCGTGGTGAAAAACTGTTTTTT. Its translation: CASSVGGRGEKLFF. The J gene is TRBJ1-4, the V gene TRBV9; D perhaps matches TRBD1 (6 bases). V lost 0 bases to trimming and J lost 7 bases, with 10 bases between them. There are 14 residues in the CDR3. Germline CDR1 reads SGDLS; CDR2 reads YYNGEE.